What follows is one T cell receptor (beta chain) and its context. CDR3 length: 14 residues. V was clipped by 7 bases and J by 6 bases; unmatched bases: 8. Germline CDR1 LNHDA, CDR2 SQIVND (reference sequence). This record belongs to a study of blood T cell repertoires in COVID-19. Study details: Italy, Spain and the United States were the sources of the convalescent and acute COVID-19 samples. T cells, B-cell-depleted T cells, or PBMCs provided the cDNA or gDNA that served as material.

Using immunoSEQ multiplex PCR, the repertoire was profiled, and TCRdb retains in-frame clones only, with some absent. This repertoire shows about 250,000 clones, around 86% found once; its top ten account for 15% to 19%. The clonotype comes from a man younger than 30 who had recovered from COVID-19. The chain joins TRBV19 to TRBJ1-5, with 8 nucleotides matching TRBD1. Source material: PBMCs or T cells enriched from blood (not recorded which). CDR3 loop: CASISGGGGQPQHF. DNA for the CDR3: TGTGCCAGTATTTCAGGGGGCGGCGGTCAGCCCCAGCATTTT.